This section outlines one TCR beta chain sequence together with its context. The target antigen is unknown. Genomic DNA, the template, was used for profiling of the TCR beta VDJ and CDR3. TCRdb passed the reads through MiXCR, listing each CDR3 protein once. Of around 200,000 distinct CDR3 sequences listed, less than 60% were seen once; the top ten hold about 2%. Only patients with CD8+CD57+ cell expansion on flow cytometry were chosen for sequencing. Every one of the patients had aplastic anemia (severe, acquired). The data were taken from a study of CD8+CD57+ T cells in acquired aplastic anemia. Study-wide context: Isolated CD4+ and CD8+ cells, once sorted, yielded DNA averaging about 3 ug.

Study-wide results and caveats: Patients and controls had in common 25 to 30 CD8+ CDR3 sequences.

Germline V gene lookup returns CDR1 SGHRS and CDR2 YFSETQ. This CDR3 contains 16 residues. The V segment lost 0 bases and the J segment 2 bases; nucleotides outside the gene matches: 5. Specimen: sorted CD4+, CD8+, or CD8+CD57+ T cells (not recorded which) from PBMCs. The chain couples TRBV5-1 to TRBJ2-3, with TRBD1 matching 8 bases. This sequence was found in a human donor with aplastic anemia. CDR3 protein: CASSLVTGVATDTQYF. CDR3 coding DNA: TGCGCCAGCAGCTTGGTGACAGGGGTTGCCACAGATACGCAGTATTTT.